This TCR beta chain was captured by sequencing in a study of vaccination and CD4 T cells after COVID-19. Study-level information: Overlapping spike peptides of SARS-CoV-2, HCoV-NL63, HCoV-OC43 and HCoV-229E were used, and cells were stimulated with them.

Treatment given: approximately nine-day PBMC culture with coronavirus spike peptide pools or control peptides (ViraFEST assay). V lost 2 bases and J lost 2, with 16 bases in between. The V gene's germline CDR1 is LNHDA and CDR2 SQIVND (reference sequence). The length of the CDR3 is 18 residues. With respect to this clonotype: Its matching antigen is unknown.

The Oncomine TCR Beta short-read assay sequenced DNA from cultured CD4+ T cells. From cultured CD4+ T cells, genomic DNA was extracted. TCRdb used MiXCR to reprocess the PCR reads, holding one entry per CDR3 protein. The table lists 3,600 or so distinct CDR3 sequences, 17% of them singletons. The chain carries TRBV19 and TRBJ2-6, with a weak D call TRBD2 (7 bases). Specimen: CD4+ T cells from blood, cultured in vitro. This receptor was taken from a human donor who had recovered from COVID-19. The chain's CDR3 is CASSIRARGATGANVLTF. CDR3 bases: TGTGCCAGTAGTATACGCGCTCGGGGGGCGACTGGGGCCAACGTCCTGACTTTC.